Listed below are T cell receptor beta chains from one sample, sequenced in a study of early T cells in non-severe SARS-CoV-2 infection. Using its own MiXCR run on the 5' RACE reads, TCRdb lists one record per CDR3 protein. Of about 120,000 distinct CDR3 sequences in the sample, 10% to 15% were seen once. Sample: whole blood, taken at baseline. These receptor sequences come from an adult who was a healthcare worker with PCR-confirmed SARS-CoV-2 infection or an uninfected control (not recorded which). Each CDR3 is given with its conserved first and last residue. The D gene is left open where the match is weak. Clone size is stated in some rows and not others, as once, few, many or a class when expanded.

cdr3_aa cdr3_nt j_call d_call v_call clone_size
CASTSRQGSPLHF TGCGCCAGCACCTCTCGGCAGGGTTCACCCCTCCACTTT TRBJ1-6 . TRBV10-2 .
CASSRTSGSDEQFF TGTGCCAGCTCCAGGACTAGCGGGAGTGATGAGCAGTTCTTC TRBJ2-1 TRBD2 TRBV5-6 many
CASSGPGPGTYEQYF TGTGCCAGCAGCGGGCCGGGACCGGGAACCTACGAGCAGTACTTC TRBJ2-7 . TRBV9 many
CASRSARDSELSCTF TGTGCCAGCAGGTCGGCGCGGGACAGCGAGTTGTCTTGCACCTTC TRBJ1-2 TRBD1 TRBV7-2 .
CASRWTYGARNTEAFF TGTGCCAGCAGGTGGACATACGGGGCCAGGAACACTGAAGCTTTCTTT TRBJ1-1 . TRBV6-1 few
CACRSGTVRTEAFF TGTGCCTGCCGATCCGGGACAGTGAGGACTGAAGCTTTCTTT TRBJ1-1 TRBD1 TRBV30 few
CATRVASFNQPQHF TGTGCCACCAGGGTGGCTTCCTTTAATCAGCCCCAGCATTTT TRBJ1-5 . TRBV19 few
CASSSGPWDGGNTIYF TGCGCCAGCAGCTCCGGACCCTGGGATGGTGGAAACACCATATATTTT TRBJ1-3 . TRBV5-1 few
CASSLSWGLSYEQYF TGTGCCAGCAGTTTATCGTGGGGGCTGTCCTACGAGCAGTACTTC TRBJ2-7 . TRBV27 .
CSARVSGGDTQYF TGCAGTGCTAGAGTGTCGGGGGGAGATACGCAGTATTTT TRBJ2-3 TRBD2 TRBV20-1 .
CASSLDQQNYGYTF TGTGCCAGCAGCTTAGATCAGCAAAACTATGGCTACACCTTC TRBJ1-2 . TRBV7-2 .
CATSDTTSGGYTQYF TGTGCCACCAGTGATACGACTAGCGGGGGTTATACGCAGTATTTT TRBJ2-3 TRBD2 TRBV24-1 .
CSVLAAGVEQYF TGCAGCGTTCTAGCGGCAGGGGTCGAGCAGTACTTC TRBJ2-7 . TRBV29-1 .
CASSPSGGQETQYF TGTGCCAGCAGCCCTAGCGGGGGCCAAGAGACCCAGTACTTC TRBJ2-5 TRBD2 TRBV6-2/TRBV6-3 few
CASSQRTVNTEAFF TGTGCCAGCAGCCAAAGGACGGTGAACACTGAAGCTTTCTTT TRBJ1-1 . TRBV3-1 .
CASSDWHNTGELFF TGTGCCAGCAGTGACTGGCATAACACCGGGGAGCTGTTTTTT TRBJ2-2 . TRBV9 few
CASRDQSSYEQYF TGTGCCAGCAGAGATCAGAGCTCCTACGAGCAGTACTTC TRBJ2-7 . TRBV28 many
CASSSDRDRSSYEQYF TGTGCCAGCAGCTCCGATCGGGACAGGAGCTCCTACGAGCAGTACTTC TRBJ2-7 TRBD1 TRBV11-2 few
CASSQLDNSYEQYF TGTGCCAGCAGCCAACTCGACAATTCCTACGAGCAGTACTTC TRBJ2-7 . TRBV3-1 few
CASSDRTGGIYGYTF TGCGCCAGCAGTGACAGGACAGGGGGAATCTATGGCTACACCTTC TRBJ1-2 TRBD1 TRBV10-2 many
CASTFSGVGRNQPQHF TGTGCCAGTACCTTCTCTGGGGTAGGACGGAATCAGCCCCAGCATTTT TRBJ1-5 . TRBV19 few
CASSPPGDQGNQPQHF TGTGCCAGCTCACCACCGGGGGACCAGGGCAATCAGCCCCAGCATTTT TRBJ1-5 . TRBV18 .
CASSLGPKGQDNEQFF TGTGCCAGCAGCTTAGGCCCAAAGGGACAGGACAATGAGCAGTTCTTC TRBJ2-1 TRBD1 TRBV7-9 .
CSAQPGLAAREQYF TGCAGTGCTCAACCGGGACTAGCGGCCCGCGAGCAGTACTTC TRBJ2-7 TRBD2 TRBV20-1 many
CSARDRGGNQPQHF TGCAGTGCTAGGGACAGGGGCGGCAATCAGCCCCAGCATTTT TRBJ1-5 TRBD1 TRBV20-1 few
CASKDRVLVNEQFF TGTGCCAGCAAAGACAGAGTCTTGGTCAATGAGCAGTTCTTC TRBJ2-1 . TRBV2 few
CASRQPGERSAQYF TGTGCCAGCAGGCAACCGGGGGAGCGCTCGGCCCAGTACTTC TRBJ2-5 . TRBV7-2 .
CATKKAGGISPTGELFF TGTGCCACCAAAAAGGCCGGAGGAATTTCTCCCACCGGGGAGCTGTTTTTT TRBJ2-2 . TRBV19 few
CASRGDRSNYGYTF TGTGCCAGCAGGGGGGACAGGAGTAACTATGGCTACACCTTC TRBJ1-2 TRBD1 TRBV28 .
CAISGGKGVTYEQYF TGTGCCATCAGTGGAGGAAAAGGGGTTACCTACGAGCAGTACTTC TRBJ2-7 . TRBV10-3 .
CASSFRGVGEQFF TGTGCCAGCAGTTTCCGAGGGGTAGGTGAGCAGTTCTTC TRBJ2-1 . TRBV28 .
CASSTPTAGQQNIQYF TGTGCCAGCAGCACCCCGACTGCGGGGCAACAAAACATTCAGTACTTC TRBJ2-4 . TRBV11-2 few
CASSFKASGGTDTQYF TGTGCCAGCAGCTTTAAGGCTAGCGGGGGCACAGATACGCAGTATTTT TRBJ2-3 TRBD2 TRBV5-4 few
CASSVPSGANVLTF TGTGCCAGCTCGGTCCCCTCTGGGGCCAACGTCCTGACTTTC TRBJ2-6 . TRBV6-6 many
CASSGRTTGTSGRALYNEQFF TGCGCCAGCAGTGGACGGACAACCGGGACTAGCGGGAGGGCCCTGTACAATGAGCAGTTCTTC TRBJ2-1 TRBD2 TRBV10-1 .
CASSLGMANSPLHF TGTGCCAGCAGTTTAGGGATGGCAAATTCACCCCTCCACTTT TRBJ1-6 . TRBV12-3/TRBV12-4 few
CASSPTRRDRRQAYEQYF TGTGCCAGCAGCCCGACCCGCAGGGACAGGCGCCAGGCCTACGAGCAGTACTTC TRBJ2-7 TRBD1 TRBV11-2 few
CASSQDGRDTSYEQYF TGTGCCAGCAGCCAAGATGGGCGGGACACTTCCTACGAGCAGTACTTC TRBJ2-7 . TRBV14 few
CASRTGLARTGELFF TGTGCCAGCAGGACGGGACTAGCCCGCACCGGGGAGCTGTTTTTT TRBJ2-2 TRBD2 TRBV2 few
CSARVRDYEQNF TGCAGTGCTAGAGTAAGAGATTACGAGCAGAACTTC TRBJ2-7 . TRBV20-1 .
CASSPRHRDTEAFF TGTGCCAGCAGCCCCAGGCACAGGGACACTGAAGCTTTCTTT TRBJ1-1 . TRBV7-6 .
CSVGTANEQFF TGCAGCGTTGGGACAGCTAATGAGCAGTTCTTC TRBJ2-1 . TRBV29-1 many
CSAKREVSQPQHF TGCAGTGCTAAGCGAGAGGTTAGCCAGCCCCAGCATTTT TRBJ1-5 . TRBV20-1 many
CASTDIRTAEAFF TGTGCCAGCACTGACATTAGGACAGCTGAAGCTTTCTTT TRBJ1-1 . TRBV6-5 many
CASSPAGGPNYGYTF TGTGCCAGCAGCCCCGCAGGGGGACCTAACTATGGCTACACCTTC TRBJ1-2 TRBD1 TRBV12-3/TRBV12-4 few
CASSPPRGSTDTQYF TGTGCCAGCAGTCCCCCTCGTGGCAGCACAGATACGCAGTATTTT TRBJ2-3 . TRBV12-3/TRBV12-4 .
CASRTGVPNSPLHF TGTGCCAGCAGGACTGGGGTTCCCAATTCACCCCTCCACTTT TRBJ1-6 . TRBV28 .
CASSLVAGGNGANVLTF TGTGCCAGCAGCTTAGTAGCGGGAGGTAATGGGGCCAACGTCCTGACTTTC TRBJ2-6 TRBD2 TRBV7-6 many
CASSPEISSSYEQYF TGTGCCAGCAGCCCTGAGATTTCCAGCTCCTACGAGCAGTACTTC TRBJ2-7 . TRBV27 .
CASSLNKGEKLFF TGTGCCAGCAGTTTGAACAAGGGGGAAAAACTGTTTTTT TRBJ1-4 . TRBV27 .
CASSLGRWEDIQYF TGTGCCAGCAGTTTAGGTCGGTGGGAAGACATTCAGTACTTC TRBJ2-4 . TRBV27 .